This section outlines one T cell receptor beta chain sequence together with its context. This clone was picked up one time. The target of this receptor is not known. No quality values exist for individual bases; no much larger clone is one base distant. These data originate in a study of blood T cell repertoires in COVID-19 (dated by TCRdb to 2018 to 2021). Concerning the study at large: Collaborator samples came from the United States, Italy and Spain and covered acute and convalescent phases of COVID-19. The material from the prospective study consisted of cDNA or gDNA derived from T cells, B-cell-depleted T cells, or PBMCs. Deeply sampled blood TCRbeta repertoires from subjects exposed to, actively infected with, or recovered from COVID-19 were included in the dataset. A freely available public database, intended as a resource for researchers studying the immune response to SARS-CoV-2, is where the repertoires were released. The samples were drawn from two sources: the first 160 participants of the ongoing ImmuneRACE study, and fewer than 1,500 subjects contributed by 6 global collaborators. A de-identified subject ID, COVID-19 status, age in years and sex were almost always included in the sample metadata. Where HLA class I and class II types were available, the types were taken from metadata supplied by the sample provider, not from assay-based typing.

TCRbeta CDR3 regions were amplified from genomic DNA by means of the immunoSEQ Assay, a bias-controlled multiplex PCR. On the study's bioinformatics: The number of nucleated cells in each sample was estimated from the amplification of reference gene primers within the assay. To quantify the absolute abundance of each unique TCRbeta CDR3 rearrangement, sequence reads were collapsed and filtered. For each sample, productive Simpson clonality was calculated by taking the square root of Simpson's diversity index across productive rearrangements. In its TCRdb copy, this immuneACCESS table keeps in-frame sequences only and misses some clones. Where compared with another copy, unresolved V genes explain less than half of these, and the others have no known cause. Clonal size and the V and J genes are those of that table, whereas D and trimming came from the DNA. For this sample the table gives roughly 700,000 clones, of which about nine tenths were detected only once. Roughly 0.26% of the sample rests with the top ten.

Whole blood was collected in K2EDTA tubes by collaborating institutions according to the institutions' own protocols. Collaborator samples were shipped for TCRbeta analysis as frozen whole blood, isolated PBMCs, or DNA extracted from either sample type. The paper as a whole reports these results and caveats: How much clinical and demographic metadata was included differed by source and by participant, and the metadata was provided uncurated.

This receptor was taken from a woman in her late teens or twenties with acute or convalescent COVID-19. The specimen sequenced was peripheral blood.

The CDR3: CASSLGQGYTEAFF. The DNA sequence reads TGTGCCAGCTCACTCGGACAGGGATACACTGAAGCTTTCTTT. The chain was built from TRBV18 and TRBJ1-1, with 8 middle bases fitting TRBD1. The germline V gene supplies CDR1 KGHSH and CDR2 LQKENI. Trimmed from V: 4 bases; trimmed from J: 3 bases; junction bases lacking a gene match: 4. Inclusive of the bounding cysteine and phenylalanine, the CDR3 is 14 residues long. Just the 42-base CDR3 DNA is kept, in frame starting at base 1.